The clone carrying this T cell receptor (beta chain) was observed a single time. The antigen is undetermined. The sample belongs to a study of cytomegalovirus exposure and HLA in healthy donors. Trimming left V 8 bases short and J 7 bases short, with 15 bases between. Germline CDR1 and CDR2: MNHNY and SVGAGI (reference sequence). CDR3 length: 13 residues. TCRdb's copy holds only in-frame clones and misses some; the assay was immunoSEQ multiplex PCR. Here the sample spans some 150,000 clones, approximately 89% being singletons. Whole-study findings and limits: Per published reports, the classifier diagnosed cytomegalovirus status with high specificity and sensitivity. The study put about 180 TCR beta chains on its list as cytomegalovirus-associated.

The source is a woman younger than 35 in good health and CMV-seropositive. The sequenced material came from PBMCs. The genes are TRBV6-6 and TRBJ1-5, with D tentatively TRBD1 (5 bases). In DNA form, the CDR3 reads TGTGCCAGCCAAAGGGACTCCGGGCAGCCCCAGCATTTT. Translating gives CASQRDSGQPQHF.